This is a list of T cell receptor beta chains from one sample in a study of T cells in Graves' hyperthyroidism and ophthalmopathy. TCRdb reprocessed the multiplex PCR reads with MiXCR, giving one entry per CDR3 protein. Here the sample spans around 300,000 distinct CDR3 sequences, about 15% being singletons. Sequencing input: blood. The receptor set was obtained from a woman between 25 and 40 years old with Graves' hyperthyroidism. Both conserved end residues are part of each CDR3. The order of the fields is D gene, J gene, V gene, clone size, CDR3 DNA, CDR3 protein. D genes are given only for firm matches. The size field is filled for only some rows; it gives once, few, many or a size class.

>TRBD1|TRBJ2-7|TRBV6-1|NA
TGTGCCAGCAGTGTCACCGGGACAGGGGGGGACGAGCAGTACTTC
CASSVTGTGGDEQYF
>NA|TRBJ2-1|TRBV7-6|few
TGTGCCAGCAGCGCCCCGGGAGTGGGGAATGAGCAGTTCTTC
CASSAPGVGNEQFF
>NA|TRBJ1-1|TRBV20-1|many
TGCAGTGCTGATGAACGGAACACTGAAGCTTTCTTT
CSADERNTEAFF
>NA|TRBJ2-5|TRBV19|few
TGTGCCAGTGGTAACTCGCGGGAGACCCAGTACTTC
CASGNSRETQYF
>NA|TRBJ1-3|TRBV28|many
TGTGCCAGCTCGCCCCCGGGCCGAAACACCATATATTTT
CASSPPGRNTIYF
>NA|TRBJ1-5|TRBV7-8|few
TGTGCCAGCAGCCATTCGGGGGCCAATCAGCCCCAGCATTTT
CASSHSGANQPQHF
>NA|TRBJ1-4|TRBV6-1|NA
TGTGCCGGGGGGCTTCGGCCCAGACGGCCAACTAATGAAAAACTGTTTTTT
CAGGLRPRRPTNEKLFF
>NA|TRBJ2-1|TRBV2|many
TGTGCCAGCAGTGGAATGGGGGGAAATGAGCAGTTCTTC
CASSGMGGNEQFF
>TRBD1|TRBJ2-3|TRBV12-3/TRBV12-4|many
TGTGCCAGCAGCGACCTGGGACAGGGGCCTCGTGAAGATACGCAGTATTTT
CASSDLGQGPREDTQYF
>NA|TRBJ2-2|TRBV10-2|few
TGCGCCAGCAGTGCCTCGGGACGCCGCACCGGGGAGCTGTTTTTT
CASSASGRRTGELFF
>NA|TRBJ2-7|TRBV11-2|many
TGTGCCAGCAGCCGCAGCATTTGGGGGGCTTCCTACGAGCAGTACTTC
CASSRSIWGASYEQYF
>NA|TRBJ2-7|TRBV28|many
TGTGCCAGCAGTCCCTCGAGCGGAGGGCCCTACGAGCAGTACTTC
CASSPSSGGPYEQYF
>NA|TRBJ2-1|TRBV3-1|few
TGTGCCAGCAGCCAAATCGGGTCTCGCGGGCGTTACAATGAGCAGTTCTTC
CASSQIGSRGRYNEQFF
>TRBD2|TRBJ2-2|TRBV7-2|many
TGTGCCAGCAGCTACCTACGGGGGGGCACCGGGGAGCTGTTTTTT
CASSYLRGGTGELFF
>NA|TRBJ2-7|TRBV28|NA
TGTGCCAGCAGGGAGGCTCAGGGCTACGAGCAGTACTTC
CASREAQGYEQYF
>NA|TRBJ2-1|TRBV7-8|many
TGTGCCAGCAGCTTAGTCGAGACAGCCAATGAGCAGTTCTTC
CASSLVETANEQFF
>NA|TRBJ2-7|TRBV6-2/TRBV6-3|many
TGTGCCAGCAGTTATGAGACCTACGAGCAGTACTTC
CASSYETYEQYF
>TRBD1|TRBJ1-5|TRBV28|many
TGTGCCAGCAGTAATCCGGGACAGACTCATCAGCCCCAGCATTTT
CASSNPGQTHQPQHF
>NA|TRBJ2-3|TRBV28|once
TGTGCCAGCAGTTCACCCCCGGTGGGGGATACGCAGTCTTTT
CASSSPPVGDTQSF
>NA|TRBJ2-7|TRBV30|NA
TGTGCCTGGAGTGACAAGGAGCGCAACTCCTACGAGCAGTACTTC
CAWSDKERNSYEQYF
>TRBD1|TRBJ1-1|TRBV28|many
TGTGCCAGCAATACAGGGGTTTTCTTTGAAGCTTTCTTT
CASNTGVFFEAFF
>NA|TRBJ1-5|TRBV6-1|few
TGTGCCAGCAGTGAAGGGTGGGGTCCCCAGCATTTT
CASSEGWGPQHF
>NA|TRBJ2-1|TRBV6-6|NA
TGTGCCAGCAGTTACTCCCTTATGGCAGGCTACAATGAGCAGTTCTTC
CASSYSLMAGYNEQFF
>NA|TRBJ2-7|TRBV19|NA
TGTGCCAGTAGCGCCCTGGCAACGGGGACACCCAATGCGCAGTACTTC
CASSALATGTPNAQYF
>NA|TRBJ2-6|TRBV27|many
TGTGCCAGCAGTTATCGGCCAATTCCCGGGGCCAACGTCCTGACTTTC
CASSYRPIPGANVLTF
>NA|TRBJ2-1|TRBV18|NA
TGTGCCAGCTCCCCAAATTACTATGAGCAGTTCTTC
CASSPNYYEQFF
>NA|TRBJ2-7|TRBV11-2|NA
TGTGCCAGCAGCTTTTCCAGTCCTTACCAGCAGTACTTC
CASSFSSPYQQYF